These 26 T cell receptor beta chains came from one sample sequenced in a study of cytomegalovirus exposure and HLA in healthy donors. The protocol was immunoSEQ multiplex PCR, while the TCRdb copy is restricted to in-frame clones and leaves out a portion. Of a few hundred thousand clones listed, 70% to 90% are singletons. Sequenced input: PBMCs. These receptor sequences come from a woman between 18 and 29 years old in good health and CMV-seronegative.

This chain uses TRBV28 with TRBJ2-1; D unclear. Germline V lookup: CDR1 MDHEN, CDR2 SYDVKM. The CDR3 totals 14 residues. Trimming removed 2 bases at V and 3 bases at J, with 8 bases between. DNA for the CDR3: TGTGCCAGCAGTTTAGACAATGGCTACAATGAGCAGTTCTTC. As protein: CASSLDNGYNEQFF.

The chain combines TRBV15 with TRBJ2-2; maybe TRBD2 (6 bases). Germline CDR1 is LNHNV and CDR2 is YYDKDF (reference sequence). The length of the CDR3 is 14 residues. V shed 1 base and J shed 5 bases, with 8 bases lying between them. The CDR3 is CATSRGGITGELFF. CDR3 nucleotide sequence: TGTGCCACCAGCAGAGGCGGGATTACCGGGGAGCTGTTTTTT.

The chain employs TRBV6-5 and TRBJ2-7; 7 bases agree with TRBD1. J was trimmed by 7 bases and V by 4 bases; bases with no gene match: 10. The CDR3 extends over 14 amino acids. The germline gives CDR1 MNHEY, CDR2 SVGAGI. The CDR3 protein is CASSSATGSGEQYF. CDR3 nucleotides: TGTGCCAGCAGTTCCGCGACAGGGTCGGGAGAGCAGTACTTC.

The chain combines TRBV29-1 with TRBJ2-1; the match to TRBD1 covers 9 bases. Germline-derived CDR1 and CDR2 are SQVTM and ANQGSEA. There are 13 residues in the CDR3. V lost 8 bases and J lost 0; bases outside the gene matches: 2. The CDR3 loop reads CSTDRGSYNEQFF. In nucleotides, the CDR3 is TGCAGCACGGACAGGGGCTCCTACAATGAGCAGTTCTTC.

The chain carries TRBV7-3 and TRBJ1-2, with TRBD1 matching over 9 bases. The germline V gene has CDR1 SGHTA and CDR2 FQGTGA. V trimming: 5 bases; J trimming: 8 bases; junction bases outside the gene matches: 6. This CDR3 comprises 13 residues. The CDR3 nucleotides read TGTGCCAGCAGCACCACAGGGGGCGGCGGCTACACCTTC. It translates to CASSTTGGGGYTF.

The chain uses TRBV4-1 and TRBJ1-1; 8 positions match TRBD1. The ends lost 0 bases at V and 0 bases at J; junction bases unmatched: 3. Germline lookup yields CDR1 MGHRA and CDR2 YSYEKL. CDR3 length equals 16 residues. The chain's CDR3 is CASSQEGDRLNTEAFF. The CDR3, as DNA: TGCGCCAGCAGCCAAGAGGGGGACAGGCTGAACACTGAAGCTTTCTTT.

The chain is built from TRBV19 and TRBJ2-5; 8 bases match TRBD1. V shed 1 base and J 4 bases; nucleotides not matched to a gene: 5. CDR1 and CDR2 from the germline V gene are LNHDA and SQIVND (reference sequence). The CDR3 extends over 15 amino acids. The CDR3 reads CASSIGTGGGETQYF. As DNA, the CDR3 is TGTGCCAGTAGTATAGGTACAGGGGGAGGAGAGACCCAGTACTTC.

Only one count was recorded for this clone. V and J are TRBV4-1 and TRBJ1-1, with a possible D match to TRBD1 (6 bases). V was cut by 1 base and J by 2 bases, with 11 bases left in between. In germline, CDR1 is MGHRA, CDR2 YSYEKL. The CDR3 has 15 residues. CDR3 in amino acids: CASSQAGHRNTEAFF. DNA of the CDR3: TGCGCCAGCAGCCAAGCGGGACACCGAAACACTGAAGCTTTCTTT.

In nucleotides, the CDR3 is TGTGCCAGCAGCCCGGGACTTTTGATCTCTGGAAACACCATATATTTT. Its protein product is CASSPGLLISGNTIYF. The chain combines TRBV14 with TRBJ1-3, with D perhaps TRBD1 (5 bases). The CDR3 is 16 residues long. The germline V gene encodes CDR1 SGHDN and CDR2 FVKESK. Between the trimmed V and J ends, which lost 4 bases and 0 bases, there was a span of 13 bases.

V usage is TRBV11-3 and J usage is TRBJ2-2, with 7 bases that match TRBD1. Germline-derived CDR1 and CDR2 are SGHNT and YENEEA. V shed 1 base and J 3 bases; nucleotides not matched to a gene: 2. The CDR3 covers 15 residues. The DNA for the CDR3 is TGTGCCAGCAGCTTAGGTCAGGGGGACACCGGGGAGCTGTTTTTT. Protein product: CASSLGQGDTGELFF.

In nucleotides, the CDR3 is TGTGCCAGCAGCGGGACTAGCGGGAGGGCCGAAGAGACCCAGTACTTC. Protein product: CASSGTSGRAEETQYF. This chain joins TRBV5-6 and TRBJ2-5, with TRBD2 matching 16 bases. CDR1 is SGHDT and CDR2 is YYEEEE in the germline V gene. Trimming at V came to 4 bases and at J to 3 bases, leaving 3 bases not matched to a gene. There are 16 residues in the CDR3.

This chain links TRBV7-9 with TRBJ1-1; 7 bases align to TRBD1. V was clipped by 5 bases and J by 4 bases; unmatched bases: 10. Germline V gene data show CDR1 as SEHNR and CDR2 as FQNEAQ (reference sequence). There are 15 residues in the CDR3. The CDR3: CASSPQRTGGTEAFF. The CDR3 nucleotides read TGTGCCAGCAGCCCACAAAGGACAGGAGGCACTGAAGCTTTCTTT.

The J gene is TRBJ1-1, the V gene TRBV13, with 7 nucleotides matching TRBD1. This CDR3 has 14 amino acids. V lost 5 bases to trimming and J lost 8 bases; unmatched junction nucleotides: 11. Germline CDR1 and CDR2: PRHDT and FYEKMQ (reference sequence). This CDR3 reads CASSQAGTAYEAFF. The CDR3 bases are TGTGCCAGCAGCCAAGCCGGGACAGCCTACGAAGCTTTCTTT.

This chain uses TRBV7-3 with TRBJ2-7; no firm D call. The length of the CDR3 is 13 residues. V lost 0 bases and J 0 bases, leaving 3 bases between the germline ends. Germline-derived CDR1 and CDR2 are SGHTA and FQGTGA. CDR3 loop: CASSLTASYEQYF. The CDR3 DNA sequence: TGTGCCAGCAGCTTAACAGCCTCCTACGAGCAGTACTTC.

The chain links TRBV5-6 to TRBJ1-2; D is possibly TRBD1 (6 bases). The CDR3 contains 15 residues. Per germline, CDR1 SGHDT and CDR2 YYEEEE. V was clipped by 4 bases and J by 1 base, with 14 bases between them. CDR3 nucleotide sequence: TGTGCCAGCAGCCCGCTCAGGACAGATAACTATGGCTACACCTTC. It specifies CASSPLRTDNYGYTF. The full variable domain, its missing parts supplied by reference TRBV5-6 and TRBJ1-2, is DAGVTQSPTHLIKTRGQQVTLRCSPKSGHDTVSWYQQALGQGPQFIFQYYEEEERQRGNFPDRFSGHQFPNYSSELNVNALLLGDSALYLCASSPLRTDNYGYTFGSGTRLTVV.

This clone appeared once. J is TRBJ1-5 and V is TRBV2; a possible D gene is TRBD1 (5 bases). In germline, CDR1 is SNHLY, CDR2 FYNNEI. Deletions cut 2 bases from V and 10 bases from J, with 15 bases between. This CDR3 has 14 residues. CDR3 loop: CASSESGGEAPQHF. The DNA of the CDR3 is TGTGCCAGCAGTGAATCGGGGGGGGAGGCTCCCCAGCATTTT.

The V gene is TRBV30, the J gene TRBJ2-5; 12 bases agree with TRBD2. The CDR3 is 17 residues long. V lost 0 bases to trimming and J lost 5 bases; unmatched junction nucleotides: 10. Germline V gives CDR1 GTSNPN, CDR2 SVGIG (reference sequence). CDR3: CAWSVGASGRATETQYF. Here the CDR3 DNA reads TGTGCCTGGAGTGTAGGGGCTAGCGGGAGGGCCACGGAGACCCAGTACTTC.

This rearrangement joins TRBV5-8 to TRBJ2-4; 7 bases match TRBD1. Losses at the gene ends were 5 bases for V and 3 bases for J; bases not matched to a gene: 11. Germline V gene data show CDR1 as SGHTS and CDR2 as YDEGEE. The CDR3 has 16 residues. CDR3 sequence: CASRQETGIVKNIQYF. As DNA, the CDR3 is TGTGCCAGCAGACAAGAGACAGGGATTGTCAAAAACATTCAGTACTTC.

V usage is TRBV27 and J usage is TRBJ1-5; the D is unclear. Germline CDR1 reads MNHEY; CDR2 reads SMNVEV (reference sequence). The V end lost 6 bases, the J end lost 6 bases, and 9 bases lay between the germline ends. This CDR3 is 12 amino acids long. CDR3 nucleotides: TGTGCCAGCAGCCCTTACGGTCAGCCCCAGCATTTT. Translated: CASSPYGQPQHF.

The chain couples TRBV12-5 to TRBJ1-5; 9 bases map to TRBD1. Germline assignment: CDR1 LGHNT and CDR2 FRNRAP. V was pared by 8 bases and J by 7 bases, with 6 bases of the junction left unmatched. The CDR3 extends over 13 amino acids. The CDR3 DNA sequence: TGTGCTAGTAAACAGGGGGCTGAGCAGCCCCAGCATTTT. Amino acid sequence: CASKQGAEQPQHF.

The chain combines TRBV9 with TRBJ2-3; 15 bases align to TRBD2. Germline V gene lookup returns CDR1 SGDLS and CDR2 YYNGEE. Losses at the gene ends were 1 base for V and 0 bases for J; bases not matched to a gene: 3. This CDR3 region has 18 residues. The CDR3 here is CASSVWTSGGASTDTQYF. The CDR3 nucleotides read TGTGCCAGCAGCGTATGGACTAGCGGGGGGGCTAGCACAGATACGCAGTATTTT.

The rearrangement links TRBV9 to TRBJ2-3; no clear D gene. V was trimmed by 4 bases and J by 5 bases, leaving 8 bases between them. The CDR3 length is 12 residues. Germline assignment: CDR1 SGDLS and CDR2 YYNGEE. CDR3 region: CASSSTGDTQYF. The CDR3 nucleotides read TGTGCCAGCAGCTCCACGGGAGATACGCAGTATTTT.

J is TRBJ1-5 and V is TRBV7-9, with 7 positions matching TRBD1. CDR1 and CDR2 from the germline V gene are SEHNR and FQNEAQ (reference sequence). The V gene end was trimmed by 3 bases and the J gene end by 5 bases; junction bases not matched to a gene: 1. The length of the CDR3 is 13 residues. This CDR3 reads CASSFQGDQPQHF. In DNA, the CDR3 is TGTGCCAGCAGCTTCCAGGGGGATCAGCCCCAGCATTTT.

This chain joins TRBV29-1 and TRBJ2-2, with 7 bases matching TRBD1. This CDR3 is built from 16 residues. Unmatched junction bases numbered 16, after V lost 6 bases and J lost 6 bases. Germline CDR1 SQVTM, CDR2 ANQGSEA. The CDR3: CSVSGRQGQPSGELFF. CDR3 sequence (DNA): TGCAGCGTCTCGGGCAGACAGGGACAACCCTCCGGGGAGCTGTTTTTT.

This rearrangement joins TRBV9 to TRBJ2-7; 9 bases map to TRBD2. Unmatched junction bases numbered 10, after V lost 4 bases and J lost 2 bases. The CDR3 consists of 16 residues. Per the germline V gene, CDR1 is SGDLS and CDR2 is YYNGEE. CDR3 protein: CASSPSGTSLPYEQYF. CDR3 nucleotides: TGTGCCAGCAGCCCGTCGGGGACTAGCCTACCCTACGAGCAGTACTTC.

V usage is TRBV15 and J usage is TRBJ2-1; 9 nucleotides match TRBD2. Unmatched junction bases numbered 10, after V lost 0 bases and J lost 7 bases. CDR1 and CDR2 from the germline V gene are LNHNV and YYDKDF (reference sequence). The CDR3 loop spans 17 amino acids. CDR3 bases: TGTGCCACCAGCAGAGATTCCCTAGCGGGGCATTGGAATGAGCAGTTCTTC. Protein sequence: CATSRDSLAGHWNEQFF.